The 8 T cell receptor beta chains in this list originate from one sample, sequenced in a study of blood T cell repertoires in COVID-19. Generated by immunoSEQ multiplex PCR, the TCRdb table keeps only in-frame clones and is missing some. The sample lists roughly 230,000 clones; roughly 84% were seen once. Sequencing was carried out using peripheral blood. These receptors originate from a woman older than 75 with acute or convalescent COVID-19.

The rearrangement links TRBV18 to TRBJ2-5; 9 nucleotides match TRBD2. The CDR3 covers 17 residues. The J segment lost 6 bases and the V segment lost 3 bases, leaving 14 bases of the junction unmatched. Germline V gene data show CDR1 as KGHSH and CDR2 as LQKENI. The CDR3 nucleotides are TGTGCCAGCTCACCCCCAGGGTTAGCGGGGGCCGTGAAGACCCAGTACTTC. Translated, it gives CASSPPGLAGAVKTQYF.

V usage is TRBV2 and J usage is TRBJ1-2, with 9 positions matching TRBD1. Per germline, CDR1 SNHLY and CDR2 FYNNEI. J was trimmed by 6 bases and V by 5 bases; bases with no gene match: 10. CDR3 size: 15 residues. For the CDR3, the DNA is TGTGCCAGCAGTTTTGGACAGGGGATTACCAATGGCTACACCTTC. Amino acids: CASSFGQGITNGYTF.

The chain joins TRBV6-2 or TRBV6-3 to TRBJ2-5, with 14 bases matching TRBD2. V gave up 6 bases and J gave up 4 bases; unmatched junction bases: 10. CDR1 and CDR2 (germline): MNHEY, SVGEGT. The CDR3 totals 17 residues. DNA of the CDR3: TGTGCCAGCAGCCCCGGACTAGCGGGGGGCGAGGGAGAGACCCAGTACTTC. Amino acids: CASSPGLAGGEGETQYF.

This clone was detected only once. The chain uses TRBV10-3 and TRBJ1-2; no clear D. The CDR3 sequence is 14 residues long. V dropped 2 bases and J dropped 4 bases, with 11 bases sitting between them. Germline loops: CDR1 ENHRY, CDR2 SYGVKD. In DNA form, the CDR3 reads TGTGCCATCAGTGAGATCGCGGCAGCCTATGGCTACACCTTC. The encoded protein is CAISEIAAAYGYTF.

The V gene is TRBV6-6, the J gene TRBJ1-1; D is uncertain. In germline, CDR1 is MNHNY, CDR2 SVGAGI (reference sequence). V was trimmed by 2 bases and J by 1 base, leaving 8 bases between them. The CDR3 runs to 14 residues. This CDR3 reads CASSYTAANTEAFF. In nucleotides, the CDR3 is TGTGCCAGCAGTTACACGGCGGCGAACACTGAAGCTTTCTTT.

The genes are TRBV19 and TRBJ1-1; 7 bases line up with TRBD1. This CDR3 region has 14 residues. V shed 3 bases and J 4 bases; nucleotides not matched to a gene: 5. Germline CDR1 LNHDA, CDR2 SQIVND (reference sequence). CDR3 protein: CASSIETGSTEAFF. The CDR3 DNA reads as TGTGCCAGTAGTATTGAGACAGGGAGCACTGAAGCTTTCTTT.

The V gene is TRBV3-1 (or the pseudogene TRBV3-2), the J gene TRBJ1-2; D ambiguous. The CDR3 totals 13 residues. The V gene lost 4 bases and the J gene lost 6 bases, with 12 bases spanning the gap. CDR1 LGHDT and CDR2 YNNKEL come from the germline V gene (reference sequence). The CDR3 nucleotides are TGTGCCAGCAGCCCGGCGGGAGGGAATGGCTACACCTTC. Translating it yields CASSPAGGNGYTF.

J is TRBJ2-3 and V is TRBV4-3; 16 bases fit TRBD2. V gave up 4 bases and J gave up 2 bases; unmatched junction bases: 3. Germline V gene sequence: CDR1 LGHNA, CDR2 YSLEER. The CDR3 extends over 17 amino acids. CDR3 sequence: CASSLGTSGGATDTQYF. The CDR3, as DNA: TGCGCCAGCAGCCTCGGGACTAGCGGGGGGGCCACAGATACGCAGTATTTT.